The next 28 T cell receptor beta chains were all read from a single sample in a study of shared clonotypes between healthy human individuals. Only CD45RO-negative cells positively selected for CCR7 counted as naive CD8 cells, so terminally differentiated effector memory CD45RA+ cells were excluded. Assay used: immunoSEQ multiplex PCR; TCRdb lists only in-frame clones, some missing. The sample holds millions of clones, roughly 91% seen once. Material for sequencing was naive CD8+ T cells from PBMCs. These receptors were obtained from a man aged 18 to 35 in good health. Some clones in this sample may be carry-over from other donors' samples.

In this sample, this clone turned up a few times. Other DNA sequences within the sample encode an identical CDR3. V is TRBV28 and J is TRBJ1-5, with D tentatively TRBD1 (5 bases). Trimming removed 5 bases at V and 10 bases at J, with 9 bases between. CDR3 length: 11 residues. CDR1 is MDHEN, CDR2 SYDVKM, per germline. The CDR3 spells CASSRGQPQHF. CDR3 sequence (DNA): TGTGCCAGCAGTCGAGGACAACCCCAGCATTTT.

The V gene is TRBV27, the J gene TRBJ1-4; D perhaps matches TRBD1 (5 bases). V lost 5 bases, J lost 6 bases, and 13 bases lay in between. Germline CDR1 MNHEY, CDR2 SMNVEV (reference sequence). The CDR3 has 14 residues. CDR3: CASSNRDWDEKLFF. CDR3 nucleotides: TGTGCCAGCAGTAACCGGGACTGGGATGAAAAACTGTTTTTT.

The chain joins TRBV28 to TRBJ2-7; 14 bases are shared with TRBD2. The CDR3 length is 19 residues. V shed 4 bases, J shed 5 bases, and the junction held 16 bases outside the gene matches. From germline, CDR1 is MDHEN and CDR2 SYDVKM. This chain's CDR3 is CASSSGGTSGSEWYHEQYF. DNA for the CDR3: TGTGCCAGCAGTTCCGGCGGGACTAGCGGGAGTGAATGGTACCACGAGCAGTACTTC.

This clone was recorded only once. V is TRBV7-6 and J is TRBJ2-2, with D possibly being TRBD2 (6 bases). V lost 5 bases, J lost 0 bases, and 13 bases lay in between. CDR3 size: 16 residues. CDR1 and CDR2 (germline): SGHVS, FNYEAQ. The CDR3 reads CASSLSTSPNTGELFF. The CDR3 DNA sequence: TGTGCCAGCAGCCTTAGTACTAGCCCGAACACCGGGGAGCTGTTTTTT.

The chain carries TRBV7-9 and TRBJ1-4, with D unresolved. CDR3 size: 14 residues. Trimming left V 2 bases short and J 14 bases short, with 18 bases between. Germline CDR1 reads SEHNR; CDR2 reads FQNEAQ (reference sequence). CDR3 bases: TGTGCCAGCAGCTTATCGATTTCGCCGTATGGTCTGTTTTTT. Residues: CASSLSISPYGLFF. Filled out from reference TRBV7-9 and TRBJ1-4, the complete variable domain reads DTGVSQNPRHKITKRGQNVTFRCDPISEHNRLYWYRQTLGQGPEFLTYFQNEAQLEKSRLLSDRFSAERPKGSFSTLEIQRTEQGDSAMYLCASSLSISPYGLFFGSGTQLSVL.

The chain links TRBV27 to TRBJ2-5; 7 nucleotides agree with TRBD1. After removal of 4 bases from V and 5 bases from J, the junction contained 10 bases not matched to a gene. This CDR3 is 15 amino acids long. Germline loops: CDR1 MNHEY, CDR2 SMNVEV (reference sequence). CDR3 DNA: TGTGCCAGCAGTTCTGACAGGGTGGCGCGGGAGACCCAGTACTTC. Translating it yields CASSSDRVARETQYF.

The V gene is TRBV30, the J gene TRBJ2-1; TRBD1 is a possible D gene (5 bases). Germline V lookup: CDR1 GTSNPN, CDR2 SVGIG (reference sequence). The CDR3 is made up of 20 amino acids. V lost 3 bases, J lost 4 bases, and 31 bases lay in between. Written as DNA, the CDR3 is TGTGCCTGGAGAAGTACGATAACCTTCTCCCGGGCAGGGATTTACAATGAGCAGTTCTTC. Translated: CAWRSTITFSRAGIYNEQFF. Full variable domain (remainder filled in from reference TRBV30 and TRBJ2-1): SQTIHQWPATLVQPVGSPLSLECTVEGTSNPNLYWYRQAAGRGLQLLFYSVGIGQISSEVPQNLSASRPQDRQFILSSKKLLLSDSGFYLCAWRSTITFSRAGIYNEQFFGPGTRLTVL.

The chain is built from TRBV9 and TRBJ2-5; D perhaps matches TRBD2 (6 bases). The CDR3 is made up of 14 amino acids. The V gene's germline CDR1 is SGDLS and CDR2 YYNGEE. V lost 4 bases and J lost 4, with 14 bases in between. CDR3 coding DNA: TGTGCCAGCAGCTCCAGTGGGGGGTCAGAGACCCAGTACTTC. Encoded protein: CASSSSGGSETQYF.

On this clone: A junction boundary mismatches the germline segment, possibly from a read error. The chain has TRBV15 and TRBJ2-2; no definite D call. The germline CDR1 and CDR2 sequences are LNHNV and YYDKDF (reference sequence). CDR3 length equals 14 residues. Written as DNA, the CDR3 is TGTGCCACCAGCCGAGAGGCAGACACCGGGGAGCTGTTTTTT. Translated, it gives CATSREADTGELFF. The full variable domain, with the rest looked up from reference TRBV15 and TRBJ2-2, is DAMVIQNPRYQVTQFGKPVTLSCSQTLNHNVMYWYQQKSSQAPKLLFHYYDKDFNNEADTPDNFQSRRPNTSFCFLDIRSPGLGDTAMYLCATSREADTGELFFGEGSRLTVL.

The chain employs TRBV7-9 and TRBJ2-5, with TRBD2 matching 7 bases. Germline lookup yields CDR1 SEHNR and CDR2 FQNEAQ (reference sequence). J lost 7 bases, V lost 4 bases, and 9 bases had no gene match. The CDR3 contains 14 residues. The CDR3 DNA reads TGTGCCAGCAGCTCAAAACTAGCGCCGGGGACCCAGTACTTC. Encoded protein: CASSSKLAPGTQYF. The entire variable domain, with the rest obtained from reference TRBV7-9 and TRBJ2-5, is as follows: DTGVSQNPRHKITKRGQNVTFRCDPISEHNRLYWYRQTLGQGPEFLTYFQNEAQLEKSRLLSDRFSAERPKGSFSTLEIQRTEQGDSAMYLCASSSKLAPGTQYFGPGTRLLVL.

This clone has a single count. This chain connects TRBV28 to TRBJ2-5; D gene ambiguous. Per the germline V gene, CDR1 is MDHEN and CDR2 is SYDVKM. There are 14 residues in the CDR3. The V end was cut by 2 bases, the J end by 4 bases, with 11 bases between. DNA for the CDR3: TGTGCCAGCAGTTTAGACATTGAAGGAGAGACCCAGTACTTC. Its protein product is CASSLDIEGETQYF.

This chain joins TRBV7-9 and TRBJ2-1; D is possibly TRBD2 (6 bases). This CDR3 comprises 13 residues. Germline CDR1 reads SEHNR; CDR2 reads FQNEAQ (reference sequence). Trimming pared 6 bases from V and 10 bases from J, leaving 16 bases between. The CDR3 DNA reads TGTGCCAGCAGGCCCGTCCGGGGAGGAGAGCAGTTCTTC. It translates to CASRPVRGGEQFF.

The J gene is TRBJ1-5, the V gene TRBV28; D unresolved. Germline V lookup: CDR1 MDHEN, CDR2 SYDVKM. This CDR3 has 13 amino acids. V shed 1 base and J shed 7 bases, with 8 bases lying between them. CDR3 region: CASSLSPGQPQHF. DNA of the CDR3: TGTGCCAGCAGTTTATCTCCGGGGCAGCCCCAGCATTTT.

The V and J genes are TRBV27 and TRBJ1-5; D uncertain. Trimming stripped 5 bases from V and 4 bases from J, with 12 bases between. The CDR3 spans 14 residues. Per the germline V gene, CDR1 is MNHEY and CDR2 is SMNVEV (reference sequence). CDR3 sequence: CASSPRVGNQPQHF. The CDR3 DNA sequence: TGTGCCAGCAGTCCGAGGGTCGGAAATCAGCCCCAGCATTTT.

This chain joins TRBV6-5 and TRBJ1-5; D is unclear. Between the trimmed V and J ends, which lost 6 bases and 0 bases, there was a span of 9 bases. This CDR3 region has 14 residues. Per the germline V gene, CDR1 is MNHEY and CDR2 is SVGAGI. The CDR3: CASRSEYSNQPQHF. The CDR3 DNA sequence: TGTGCCAGCAGATCGGAATATAGCAATCAGCCCCAGCATTTT.

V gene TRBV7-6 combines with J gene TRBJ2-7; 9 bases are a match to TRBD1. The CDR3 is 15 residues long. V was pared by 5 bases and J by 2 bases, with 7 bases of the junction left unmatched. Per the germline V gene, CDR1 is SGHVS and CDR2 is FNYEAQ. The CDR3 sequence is CASSLRQGGTYEQYF. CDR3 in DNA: TGTGCCAGCAGCCTGCGACAGGGGGGTACCTACGAGCAGTACTTC. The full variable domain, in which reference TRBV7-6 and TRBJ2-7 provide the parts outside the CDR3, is GAGVSQSPRYKVTKRGQDVALRCDPISGHVSLYWYRQALGQGPEFLTYFNYEAQQDKSGLPNDRFSAERPEGSISTLTIQRTEQRDSAMYRCASSLRQGGTYEQYFGPGTRLTVT.

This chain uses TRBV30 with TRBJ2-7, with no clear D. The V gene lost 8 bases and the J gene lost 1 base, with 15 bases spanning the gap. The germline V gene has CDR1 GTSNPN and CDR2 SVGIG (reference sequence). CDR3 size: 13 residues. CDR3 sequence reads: CAGTRRASYEQYF. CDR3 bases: TGTGCCGGAACACGTAGGGCGTCCTACGAGCAGTACTTC.

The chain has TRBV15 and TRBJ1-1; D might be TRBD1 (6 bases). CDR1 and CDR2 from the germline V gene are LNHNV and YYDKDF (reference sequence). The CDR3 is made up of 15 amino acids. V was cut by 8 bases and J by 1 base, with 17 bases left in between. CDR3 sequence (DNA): TGTGCCACCGGCGAGGGGGGGCAGCCGAACACTGAAGCTTTCTTT. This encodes CATGEGGQPNTEAFF.

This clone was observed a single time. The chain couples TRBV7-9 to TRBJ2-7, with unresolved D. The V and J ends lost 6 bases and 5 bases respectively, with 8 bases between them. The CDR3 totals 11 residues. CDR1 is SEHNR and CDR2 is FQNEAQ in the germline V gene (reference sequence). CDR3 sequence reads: CASRRIDEQYF. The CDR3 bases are TGTGCCAGCAGGCGGATAGACGAGCAGTACTTC.

Here the CDR3 reads CASSTLAVGGTDTQYF. CDR3 sequence (DNA): TGTGCCAGCAGTACCTTAGCGGTTGGGGGCACAGATACGCAGTATTTT. The genes are TRBV27 and TRBJ2-3, with TRBD2 as a possible D gene (6 bases). Deletions cut 5 bases from V and 1 base from J, with 16 bases between. The length of the CDR3 is 16 residues. Per germline, CDR1 MNHEY and CDR2 SMNVEV (reference sequence).

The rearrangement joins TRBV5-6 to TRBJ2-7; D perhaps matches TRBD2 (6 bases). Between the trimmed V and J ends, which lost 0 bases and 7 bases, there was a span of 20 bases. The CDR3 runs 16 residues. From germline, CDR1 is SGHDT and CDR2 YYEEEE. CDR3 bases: TGTGCCAGCAGCTTGGCAATTTTAGCGGTGAGTGAGGAGCAGTACTTC. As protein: CASSLAILAVSEEQYF. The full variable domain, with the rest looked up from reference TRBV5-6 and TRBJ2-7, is DAGVTQSPTHLIKTRGQQVTLRCSPKSGHDTVSWYQQALGQGPQFIFQYYEEEERQRGNFPDRFSGHQFPNYSSELNVNALLLGDSALYLCASSLAILAVSEEQYFGPGTRLTVT.

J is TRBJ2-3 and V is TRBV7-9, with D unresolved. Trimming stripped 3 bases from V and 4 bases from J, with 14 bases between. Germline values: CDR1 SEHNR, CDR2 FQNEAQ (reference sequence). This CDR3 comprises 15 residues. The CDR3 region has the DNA TGTGCCAGCAGCTTTAGTTCCTCGGGCCCAGATACGCAGTATTTT. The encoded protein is CASSFSSSGPDTQYF.

The CDR3 here is CASRPVQYEQFF. CDR3 sequence (DNA): TGTGCAAGTCGCCCCGTCCAGTATGAGCAGTTCTTC. The rearrangement links TRBV12-2 to TRBJ2-1; whether TRBD1, the table's D call, matches the DNA was not checked. TRBV12-2 is termed a pseudogene. The CDR3 totals 12 residues.

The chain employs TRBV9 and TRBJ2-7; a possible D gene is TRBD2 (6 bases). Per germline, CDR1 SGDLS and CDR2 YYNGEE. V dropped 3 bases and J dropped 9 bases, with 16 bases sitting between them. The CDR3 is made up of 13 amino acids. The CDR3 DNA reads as TGTGCCAGCAGCGCTTGGGACTCCTCCTTGCAGTACTTC. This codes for CASSAWDSSLQYF. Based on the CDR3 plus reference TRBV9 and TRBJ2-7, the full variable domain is DSGVTQTPKHLITATGQRVTLRCSPRSGDLSVYWYQQSLDQGLQFLIQYYNGEERAKGNILERFSAQQFPDLHSELNLSSLELGDSALYFCASSAWDSSLQYFGPGTRLTVT.

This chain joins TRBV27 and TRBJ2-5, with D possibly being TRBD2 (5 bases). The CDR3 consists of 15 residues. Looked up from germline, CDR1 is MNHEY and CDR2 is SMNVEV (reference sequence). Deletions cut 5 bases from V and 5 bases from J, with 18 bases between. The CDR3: CASSTSGFLRETQYF. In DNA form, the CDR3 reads TGTGCCAGCAGTACCTCGGGATTCCTAAGGGAGACCCAGTACTTC.

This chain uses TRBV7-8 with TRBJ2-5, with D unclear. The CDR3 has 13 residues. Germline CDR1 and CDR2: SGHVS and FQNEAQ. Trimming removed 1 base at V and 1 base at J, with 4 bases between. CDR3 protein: CASSLDTQETQYF. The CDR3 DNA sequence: TGTGCCAGCAGCTTAGATACCCAAGAGACCCAGTACTTC.

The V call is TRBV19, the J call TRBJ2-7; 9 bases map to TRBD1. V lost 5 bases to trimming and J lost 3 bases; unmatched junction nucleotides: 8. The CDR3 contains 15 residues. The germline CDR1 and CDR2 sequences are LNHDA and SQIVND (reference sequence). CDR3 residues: CASSSGTGTVYEQYF. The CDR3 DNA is TGTGCCAGTAGTTCCGGGACAGGGACCGTCTACGAGCAGTACTTC.

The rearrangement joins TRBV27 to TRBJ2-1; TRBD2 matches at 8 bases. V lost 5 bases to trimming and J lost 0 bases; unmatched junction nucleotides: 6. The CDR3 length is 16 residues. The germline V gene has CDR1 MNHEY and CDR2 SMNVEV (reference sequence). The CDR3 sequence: CASSPRGGSSYNEQFF. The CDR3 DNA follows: TGTGCCAGCAGTCCGCGCGGGGGGAGCTCCTACAATGAGCAGTTCTTC.